A single sample is the source of the 10 T cell receptor beta chains below, sequenced in a study of T-cell memory formation after mild COVID-19 (dated by TCRdb to 2020 to 2023). The method behind the library was 5' RACE. The instrument given in TCRdb is Illumina NovaSeq 6000. TCRdb reworked the public reads: Q25 trimming with fastp, MiXCR clone assembly, productive beta chains retained. Each CDR3 protein appears once, grouped with its most common genes and DNA. Counted in this sample were about 320,000 distinct CDR3 sequences; 13% to 15% of them appeared once. The leading ten clones occupy around 20% of the sample. The sample comprised PBMCs or a T cell subset sorted from them (not recorded which). The receptors derive from a man between 18 and 29 years old who had mild COVID-19 (a few samples of this study predate the infection). The sample titles of this study are shuffled in the database, so cell type and time point are left out; the donor was told from shared clones.

This clonotype was detected only a few times. The J gene is TRBJ2-7, the V gene TRBV7-2, with TRBD1 as a possible D gene (5 bases). The V end lost 0 bases, the J end lost 7 bases, and 10 bases lay between the germline ends. There are 13 residues in the CDR3. CDR1 and CDR2 from the germline V gene are SGHTA and FQGNSA. The CDR3, as DNA: TGTGCCAGCAGCTTAGCGGCAGGGTGGGAGCAGTACGTC. Translation gives CASSLAAGWEQYV.

This clonotype came up a few times. The chain links TRBV6-2 or TRBV6-3 to TRBJ2-4; no definite D call. The germline gives CDR1 MNHEY, CDR2 SVGEGT. The CDR3 has 15 residues. V lost 1 base to trimming and J lost 1 base, with 8 bases between them. The CDR3 bases are TGTGCCAGCAGTTACTTGTCCTCGGCCAAAAACATTCAGTACTTC. As protein: CASSYLSSAKNIQYF.

The chain employs TRBV5-6 and TRBJ2-3; 12 bases match TRBD2. This CDR3 has 15 residues. Germline CDR1 and CDR2: SGHDT and YYEEEE. V was pared by 0 bases and J by 6 bases, with 2 bases of the junction left unmatched. The CDR3 loop is CASSLASGGADTQYF. The CDR3 DNA reads as TGTGCCAGCAGCTTGGCTAGCGGGGGGGCCGATACGCAGTATTTT.

The rearrangement links TRBV15 to TRBJ2-2, with D unresolved. The V gene lost 0 bases and the J gene lost 7 bases, with 6 bases spanning the gap. CDR1 is LNHNV, CDR2 YYDKDF, per germline (reference sequence). The CDR3 consists of 13 residues. CDR3 coding DNA: TGTGCCACCAGCAGAGATAAGAACGGGGAGCTGTTTTTT. Amino acid sequence: CATSRDKNGELFF.

This clonotype was found many times. The V call is TRBV5-1, the J call TRBJ1-4; D gene uncertain. The V gene's germline CDR1 is SGHRS and CDR2 YFSETQ. Deletions cut 5 bases from V and 8 bases from J, with 13 bases between. The CDR3 is 13 amino acids. CDR3 region: CASSPSVREKLFF. For the CDR3, the DNA is TGCGCCAGCAGTCCGTCCGTCAGGGAAAAACTGTTTTTT.

The V and J genes are TRBV5-1 and TRBJ2-2; D might be TRBD2 (6 bases). Germline V gives CDR1 SGHRS, CDR2 YFSETQ. V was pared by 1 base and J by 5 bases, with 15 bases between. This CDR3 comprises 16 residues. The CDR3 here is CASSLRGSGETGELFF. The CDR3 coding sequence is TGCGCCAGCAGCTTGCGGGGTAGCGGTGAAACCGGGGAGCTGTTTTTT. The complete variable domain, with remaining parts taken from reference TRBV5-1 and TRBJ2-2, reads KAGVTQTPRYLIKTRGQQVTLSCSPISGHRSVSWYQQTPGQGLQFLFEYFSETQRNKGNFPGRFSGRQFSNSRSEMNVSTLELGDSALYLCASSLRGSGETGELFFGEGSRLTVL.

A single count supports this clonotype. The chain carries TRBV6-6 and TRBJ2-3; weak D call: TRBD2 (6 bases). The V end lost 10 bases, the J end lost 4 bases, and 18 bases lay between the germline ends. The germline V gene has CDR1 MNHNY and CDR2 SVGAGI (reference sequence). The CDR3 is made up of 14 amino acids. In nucleotides, the CDR3 is TGTGCCACCACGGGGGACGATGTGTCAGATACGCAGTATTTT. Amino acid sequence: CATTGDDVSDTQYF.

The V and J genes are TRBV4-1 and TRBJ1-2; D is undetermined. CDR1 and CDR2 (germline): MGHRA, YSYEKL. The CDR3 consists of 15 residues. Deletions cut 1 base from V and 4 bases from J, with 13 bases between. In nucleotides, the CDR3 is TGCGCCAGCAGCCAAGTGCCCGAAGCCTCCTATGGCTACACCTTC. This codes for CASSQVPEASYGYTF.

The CDR3 region has the DNA TGCAGTGCTGCGACAGGGGCGATTCTGGCGAATTCACCCCTCCACTTT. Translated: CSAATGAILANSPLHF. This chain joins TRBV20-1 and TRBJ1-6; 8 bases are shared with TRBD1. J gave up 7 bases and V 5 bases, and 13 bases lay outside the gene matches. Germline CDR1 DFQATT, CDR2 SNEGSKA (reference sequence). The CDR3 extends over 16 amino acids.

The table lists this clonotype with many counts. The chain couples TRBV4-1 to TRBJ2-7, with a tentative D call TRBD1 (6 bases). This CDR3 has 14 residues. Between the trimmed V and J ends, which lost 3 bases and 2 bases, there was a span of 11 bases. Germline CDR1 reads MGHRA; CDR2 reads YSYEKL. The CDR3 here is CASSQQPGAYEQYF. The CDR3 DNA sequence: TGCGCCAGCAGCCAGCAACCAGGGGCCTACGAGCAGTACTTC.